The clone carrying this T cell receptor beta chain was detected only once. This sample was included in a study of T-cell reconstitution after alpha-beta-depleted transplantation in children. Unique molecular identifiers were incorporated during preparation of the TCRbeta library. Each CDR3 protein is one row after TCRdb ran MiXCR on the PCR reads. The profile shows approximately 500,000 distinct CDR3 sequences, roughly 10% of them singletons. This specimen was PBMCs, taken before TCRalphabeta/CD19-depleted stem cell transplant. The sequence was collected from a child aged 2 to 10 with inherited bone marrow failure, due to receive a stem cell transplant.

CDR3 DNA: TGCGCCAGCAGCCAAGAAGGAGGGCGGCACACAGATACGCAGTATTTT. Residues: CASSQEGGRHTDTQYF. J is TRBJ2-3 and V is TRBV4-1, with D perhaps matching TRBD2 (6 bases). V dropped 0 bases and J dropped 2 bases, with 12 bases sitting between them. Germline CDR1 and CDR2: MGHRA and YSYEKL. The CDR3 is made up of 16 amino acids.